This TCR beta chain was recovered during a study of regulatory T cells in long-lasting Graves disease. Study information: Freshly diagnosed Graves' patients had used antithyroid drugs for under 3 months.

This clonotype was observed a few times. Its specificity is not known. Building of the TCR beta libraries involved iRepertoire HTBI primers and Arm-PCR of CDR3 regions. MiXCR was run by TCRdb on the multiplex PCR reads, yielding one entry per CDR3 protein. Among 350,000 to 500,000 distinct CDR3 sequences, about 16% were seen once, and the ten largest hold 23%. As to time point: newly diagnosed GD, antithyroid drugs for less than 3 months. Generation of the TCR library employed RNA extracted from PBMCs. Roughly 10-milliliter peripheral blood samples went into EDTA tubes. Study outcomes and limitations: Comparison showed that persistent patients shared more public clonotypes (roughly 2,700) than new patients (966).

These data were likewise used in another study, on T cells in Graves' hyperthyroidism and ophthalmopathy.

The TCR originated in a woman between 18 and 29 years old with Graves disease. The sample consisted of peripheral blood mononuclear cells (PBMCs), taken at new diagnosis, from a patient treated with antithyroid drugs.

The CDR3 is CASSPRGTSLTDTQYF. The CDR3 DNA sequence: TGTGCCAGCAGCCCTAGGGGGACTAGCCTCACAGATACGCAGTATTTT. The chain couples TRBV6-2 or TRBV6-3 to TRBJ2-3, with 9 bases aligning to TRBD2. Germline assignment: CDR1 MNHEY and CDR2 SVGEGT. V shed 6 bases and J 2 bases; nucleotides not matched to a gene: 9. The CDR3 sequence is 16 residues long.